The clone carrying this T cell receptor (beta chain) was detected only a few times. Its antigen is as yet unknown. This record comes from a study of identical twins. Study results and limitations: With abundant cord blood beta clonotypes, insertions were fewer; memory repertoires showed no such pattern. In zero-insertion analyses, partial confounding could arise from invariant MAIT and iNKT cells.

Through template switching, a universal primer site was introduced, and the cDNA contained unique molecular identifiers. TCRdb itself ran the 5' RACE reads through MiXCR, one entry per CDR3 protein. The data contain around 650,000 distinct CDR3 sequences, less than 9% of them singletons. From germline, CDR1 is SGHAT and CDR2 FQNNGV. This CDR3 is 16 amino acids long. V lost 4 bases and J 0 bases, leaving 12 bases between the germline ends. Separately, the same data were catalogued under a study of yellow fever vaccine responses in identical twins.

The chain employs TRBV11-2 and TRBJ1-4; D gene uncertain. The sample comprised PBMCs. The sequence came from a young woman in good health. The CDR3 spells CASSWVGGATNEKLFF. As DNA, the CDR3 is TGTGCCAGCAGCTGGGTTGGAGGTGCAACTAATGAAAAACTGTTTTTT.